Below are 2 T cell receptor beta chains sequenced from a single sample in a study of blood T cells in healthy people across ages. Primed by a sample-barcoded 5' primer and a J-beta primer mix, a second PCR proceeded for about 7 to 11 cycles. Each CDR3 protein is one row after TCRdb ran MiXCR on the 5' RACE reads. The sample shows 780,000 or so distinct CDR3 sequences, 20% to 30% of them seen only once. This same sample was also taken into another study, of T cells of mothers and their children.

The sample consisted of blood. The receptors were gathered from a boy aged 10-17 years in good health.

This clonotype was counted a few times. This chain uses TRBV7-9 with TRBJ2-2; TRBD1 aligns across 7 bases. CDR1 is SEHNR and CDR2 is FQNEAQ in the germline V gene (reference sequence). There are 15 residues in the CDR3. With 3 bases clipped from V and 1 base from J, the junction kept 2 bases outside the gene matches. CDR3: CASSFRQGNTGELFF. CDR3 coding DNA: TGTGCCAGCAGCTTTAGACAGGGGAACACCGGGGAGCTGTTTTTT.

V gene TRBV20-1 combines with J gene TRBJ2-7; D is perhaps TRBD2 (6 bases). V was shortened by 3 bases and J by 0 bases, with 9 bases between the two germline ends. The CDR3 contains 13 residues. Germline CDR1 reads DFQATT; CDR2 reads SNEGSKA (reference sequence). The CDR3 reads CSARREASYEQYF. CDR3 nucleotide sequence: TGCAGTGCTAGGAGGGAGGCCTCCTACGAGCAGTACTTC.